This entry lists 3 T cell receptor beta chains sequenced from one sample in a study of cytomegalovirus exposure and HLA in healthy donors. Primers included in the PCR were 60 Vbeta and 13 Jbeta primers. Some clones are missing from TCRdb's copy, which holds only in-frame ones; the method was immunoSEQ multiplex PCR. The table shows approximately 110,000 clones, with about four fifths occurring only once. The sequenced sample consisted of PBMCs. All receptors derive from a woman aged 25 to 45 in good health and CMV-seronegative.

V usage is TRBV28 and J usage is TRBJ1-5, with TRBD1 matching 7 bases. Germline CDR1 MDHEN, CDR2 SYDVKM. The CDR3 has 13 residues. With 5 bases clipped from V and 4 bases from J, the junction kept 2 bases outside the gene matches. The CDR3 DNA sequence: TGTGCCAGCAGTCGGGACAGAAATCAGCCCCAGCATTTT. It codes for CASSRDRNQPQHF.

The CDR3, as DNA: TGTGCCAGCAGCTTGGGGACAGCCCTTGACACAGATACGCAGTATTTT. It is translated as CASSLGTALDTDTQYF. The chain uses TRBV5-5 and TRBJ2-3; a weak D match, TRBD1 (6 bases). CDR3 length: 16 amino acids. Germline CDR1 reads SGHKS; CDR2 reads YYEKEE (reference sequence). The V and J ends lost 0 bases and 2 bases respectively, with 13 bases between them.

This sequence joins TRBV27 and TRBJ1-1; D is uncertain. V lost 3 bases, J lost 7 bases, and 6 bases lay in between. From germline, CDR1 is MNHEY and CDR2 SMNVEV (reference sequence). The CDR3 has 11 residues. The CDR3 loop reads CASSFSGEAFF. The CDR3 region has the DNA TGTGCCAGCAGTTTTTCGGGTGAAGCTTTCTTT.